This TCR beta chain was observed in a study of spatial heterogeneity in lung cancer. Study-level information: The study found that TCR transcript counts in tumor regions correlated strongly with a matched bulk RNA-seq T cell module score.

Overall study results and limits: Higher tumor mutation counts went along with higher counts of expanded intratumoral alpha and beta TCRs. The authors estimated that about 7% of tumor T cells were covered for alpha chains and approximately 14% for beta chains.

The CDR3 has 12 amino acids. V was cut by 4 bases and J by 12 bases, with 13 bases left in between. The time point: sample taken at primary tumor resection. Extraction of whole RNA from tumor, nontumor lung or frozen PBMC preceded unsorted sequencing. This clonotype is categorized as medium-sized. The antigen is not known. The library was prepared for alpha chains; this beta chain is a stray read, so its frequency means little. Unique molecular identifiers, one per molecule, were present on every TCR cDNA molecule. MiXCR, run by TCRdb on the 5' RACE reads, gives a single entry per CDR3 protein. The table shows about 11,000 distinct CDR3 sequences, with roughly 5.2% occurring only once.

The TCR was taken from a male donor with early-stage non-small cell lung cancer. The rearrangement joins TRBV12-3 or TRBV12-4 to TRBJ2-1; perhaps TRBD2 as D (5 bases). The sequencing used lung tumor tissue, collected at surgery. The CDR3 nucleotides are TGTGCCAGCAGTTCGCTGTACCGGGGGCAGTTCTTC. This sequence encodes CASSSLYRGQFF.